This entry is about one T cell receptor beta chain. This clonotype has just a few counts. Its antigen has not been determined. Nothing much larger sits one base from this clone, and base qualities are not available. The library was produced with PCR. The run used an Illumina HiSeq 2500. TCR library preparation used molecular barcoding, with unique molecular identifiers applied to normalize quantification of the TCRbeta repertoire. TCRdb's own reprocessing of the public reads used fastp at Q25 and MiXCR and kept productive beta chains. Each entry is one CDR3 protein sequence, shown with its most common DNA and genes. Across this sample there are hundreds of thousands of distinct CDR3 sequences, with around 16% seen only once. The ten top clones hold 1.1% of the sample. The germline V gene supplies CDR1 MDHEN and CDR2 SYDVKM. The germline V end is reduced by 6 bases and the J end by 4 bases; junction bases left unmatched: 7. Inclusive of the bounding cysteine and phenylalanine, the CDR3 is 14 residues long. The sequence is cut down to CDR3 DNA, 42 bases in frame from base 1.

This specimen comes from a study of T-cell reconstitution after alpha-beta-depleted transplantation in children (dated by TCRdb to about 2016). In terms of the full investigation: T-cell immune reconstitution after TCRalphabeta/CD19-depleted allogeneic hematopoietic cell transplantation in children was quantitatively tracked in the study by means of TCR repertoire profiling.

The sequence derives from a human donor who donated a stem cell graft to a child with acute myeloid leukemia. The V and J genes are TRBV28 and TRBJ1-2; 8 junctional bases match TRBD1. Sequencing used PBMCs from the stem cell graft donor, obtained from the stem cell graft. The CDR3 sequence is CASSPGQAPYGYTF. The nucleotide sequence is TGTGCCAGCAGCCCGGGACAGGCTCCCTATGGCTACACCTTC.